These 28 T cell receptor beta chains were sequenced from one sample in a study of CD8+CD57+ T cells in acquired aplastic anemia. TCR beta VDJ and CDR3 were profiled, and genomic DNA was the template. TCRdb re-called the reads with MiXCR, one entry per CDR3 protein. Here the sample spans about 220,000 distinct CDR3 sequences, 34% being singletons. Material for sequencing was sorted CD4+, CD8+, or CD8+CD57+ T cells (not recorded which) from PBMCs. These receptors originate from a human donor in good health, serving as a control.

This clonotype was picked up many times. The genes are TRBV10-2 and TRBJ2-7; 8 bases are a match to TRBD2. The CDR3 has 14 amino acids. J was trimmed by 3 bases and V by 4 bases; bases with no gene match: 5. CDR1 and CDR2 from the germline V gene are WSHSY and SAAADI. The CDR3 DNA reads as TGCGCCAGCAGTGGCCTAGCGGGTCACTACGAGCAGTACTTC. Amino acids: CASSGLAGHYEQYF.

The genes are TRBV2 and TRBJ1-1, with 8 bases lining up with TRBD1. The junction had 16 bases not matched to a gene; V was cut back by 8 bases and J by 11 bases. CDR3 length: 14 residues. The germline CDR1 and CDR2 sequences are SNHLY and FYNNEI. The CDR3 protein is CASSRSSAGQEAFF. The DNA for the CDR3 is TGTGCCAGCTCACGGTCGTCAGCGGGACAGGAGGCTTTCTTT.

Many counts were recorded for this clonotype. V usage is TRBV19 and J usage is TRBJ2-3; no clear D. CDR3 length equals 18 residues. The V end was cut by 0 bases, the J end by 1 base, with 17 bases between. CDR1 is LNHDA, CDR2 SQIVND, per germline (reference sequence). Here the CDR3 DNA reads TGTGCCAGTAGTATAGATGGTTTGGCACTTTTGGGCACAGATACGCAGTATTTT. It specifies CASSIDGLALLGTDTQYF.

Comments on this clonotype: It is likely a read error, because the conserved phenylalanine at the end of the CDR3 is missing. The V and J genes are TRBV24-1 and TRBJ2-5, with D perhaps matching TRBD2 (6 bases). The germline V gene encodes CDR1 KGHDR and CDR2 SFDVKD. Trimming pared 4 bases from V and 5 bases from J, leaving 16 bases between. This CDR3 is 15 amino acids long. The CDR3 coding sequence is TGTGCCACCAGTGACCCGCGACTAGGAGGGGAGACCCAGTACTCC. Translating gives CATSDPRLGGETQYS.

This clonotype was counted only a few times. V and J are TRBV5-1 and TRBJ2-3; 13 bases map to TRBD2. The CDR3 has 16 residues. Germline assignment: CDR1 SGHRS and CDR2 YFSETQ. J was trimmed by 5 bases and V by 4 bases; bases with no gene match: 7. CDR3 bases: TGCGCCAGCAGCCTGGGACTAGCGGGGTATGGAGATACGCAGTATTTT. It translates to CASSLGLAGYGDTQYF.

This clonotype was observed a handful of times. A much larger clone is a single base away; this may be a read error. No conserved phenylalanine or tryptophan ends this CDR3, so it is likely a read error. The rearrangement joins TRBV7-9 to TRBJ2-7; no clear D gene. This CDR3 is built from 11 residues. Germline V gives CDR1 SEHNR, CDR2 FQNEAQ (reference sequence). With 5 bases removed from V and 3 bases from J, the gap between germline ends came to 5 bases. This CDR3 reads CASSRLYEQYL. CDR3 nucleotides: TGTGCCAGCAGCCGCCTCTACGAGCAGTACCTC.

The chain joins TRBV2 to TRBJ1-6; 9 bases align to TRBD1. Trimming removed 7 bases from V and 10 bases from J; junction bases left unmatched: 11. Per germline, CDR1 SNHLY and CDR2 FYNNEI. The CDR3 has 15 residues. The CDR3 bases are TGTGCCAGCAATGAGGGGACAGGGAGCGGATCACCCCTCCACTTT. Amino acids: CASNEGTGSGSPLHF.

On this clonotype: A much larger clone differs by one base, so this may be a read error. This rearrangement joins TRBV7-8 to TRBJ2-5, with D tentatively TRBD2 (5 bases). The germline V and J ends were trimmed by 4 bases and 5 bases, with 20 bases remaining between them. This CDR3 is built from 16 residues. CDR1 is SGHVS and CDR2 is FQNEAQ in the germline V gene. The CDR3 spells CASSSIAGPAEETQYF. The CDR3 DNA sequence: TGTGCCAGCAGCTCCATAGCAGGACCAGCGGAGGAGACCCAGTACTTC.

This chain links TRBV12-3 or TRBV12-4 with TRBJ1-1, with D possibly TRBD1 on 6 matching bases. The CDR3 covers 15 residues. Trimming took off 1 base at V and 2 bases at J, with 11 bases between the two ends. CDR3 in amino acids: CASSLGGQLNTEAFF. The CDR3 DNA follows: TGTGCCAGCAGTTTAGGGGGACAACTAAACACTGAAGCTTTCTTT.

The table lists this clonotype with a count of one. CDR3 DNA: TGTGCCATCAGGCAGGGCCCAAACACTGAAGCTTTCTTT. Translating it yields CAIRQGPNTEAFF. The chain uses TRBV10-3 and TRBJ1-1, with D possibly TRBD1 on 5 matching bases. This CDR3 is 13 amino acids long. Trimming took off 6 bases at V and 2 bases at J, with 10 bases between the two ends. Germline CDR1 reads ENHRY; CDR2 reads SYGVKD.

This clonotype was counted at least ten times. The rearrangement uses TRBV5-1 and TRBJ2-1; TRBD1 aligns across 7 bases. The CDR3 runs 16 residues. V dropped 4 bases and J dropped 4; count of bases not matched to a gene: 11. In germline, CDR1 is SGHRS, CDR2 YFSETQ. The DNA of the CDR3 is TGCGCCAGCAGCCCTTTCCCGGGACAGCGATACAATGAGCAGTTCTTC. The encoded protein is CASSPFPGQRYNEQFF.

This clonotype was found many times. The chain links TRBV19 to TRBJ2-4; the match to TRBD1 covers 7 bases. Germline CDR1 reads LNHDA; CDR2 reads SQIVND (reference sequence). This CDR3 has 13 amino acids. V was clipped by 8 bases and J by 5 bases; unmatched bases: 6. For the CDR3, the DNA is TGTGCCAGTTCCCGGACAGGCCAAAACATTCAGTACTTC. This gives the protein CASSRTGQNIQYF.

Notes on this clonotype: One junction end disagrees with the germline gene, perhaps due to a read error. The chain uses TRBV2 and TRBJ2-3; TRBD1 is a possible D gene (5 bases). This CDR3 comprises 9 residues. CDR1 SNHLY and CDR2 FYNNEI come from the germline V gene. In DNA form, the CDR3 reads TGTGCCAGCATTTGGGTCAGGGATTTT. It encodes CASIWVRDF.

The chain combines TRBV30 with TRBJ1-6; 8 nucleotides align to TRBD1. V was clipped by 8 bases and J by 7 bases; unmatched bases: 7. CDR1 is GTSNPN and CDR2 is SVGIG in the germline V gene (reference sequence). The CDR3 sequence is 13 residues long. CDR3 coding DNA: TGTGCCCGTAAGGGACAGGAAAATTCACCCCTCCACTTT. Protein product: CARKGQENSPLHF.

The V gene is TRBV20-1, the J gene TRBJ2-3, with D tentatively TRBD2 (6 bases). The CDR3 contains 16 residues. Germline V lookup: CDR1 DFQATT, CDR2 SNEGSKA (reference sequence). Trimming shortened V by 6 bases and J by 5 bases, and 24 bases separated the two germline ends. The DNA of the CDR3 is TGCAGTGCGGAAGGGACTCTGTCTAACCAGGAAGATACGCAGTATTTT. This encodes CSAEGTLSNQEDTQYF.

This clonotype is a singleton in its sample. CDR3 bases: TGTGCCAGCAGTTATATCCAAGGATCTGGGGCCAACGTCCTGACTTTC. It encodes CASSYIQGSGANVLTF. This sequence joins TRBV6-5 and TRBJ2-6; D not resolved. Germline values: CDR1 MNHEY, CDR2 SVGAGI. V shed 3 bases and J shed 1 base, with 10 bases lying between them. The CDR3 runs to 16 residues.

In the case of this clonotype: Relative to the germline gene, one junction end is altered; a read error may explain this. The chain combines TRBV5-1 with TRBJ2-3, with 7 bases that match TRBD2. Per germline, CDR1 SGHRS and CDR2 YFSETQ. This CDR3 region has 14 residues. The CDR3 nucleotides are TGCACCAGCAGTTATAGCGGGAGCACAGATACGCAGTATTTT. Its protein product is CTSSYSGSTDTQYF.

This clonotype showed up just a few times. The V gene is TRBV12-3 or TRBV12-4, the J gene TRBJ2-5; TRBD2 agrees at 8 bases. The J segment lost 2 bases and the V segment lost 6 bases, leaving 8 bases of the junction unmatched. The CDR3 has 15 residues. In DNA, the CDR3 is TGTGCCAGCAGATTAACCGGGACTAGGCAAGAGACCCAGTACTTC. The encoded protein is CASRLTGTRQETQYF.

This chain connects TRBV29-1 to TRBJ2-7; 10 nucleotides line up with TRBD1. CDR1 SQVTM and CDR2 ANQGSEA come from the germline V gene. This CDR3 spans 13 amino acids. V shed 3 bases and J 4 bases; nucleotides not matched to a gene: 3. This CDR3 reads CSVEMDRGYEQYF. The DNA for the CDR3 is TGCAGCGTTGAGATGGACAGGGGGTACGAGCAGTACTTC.

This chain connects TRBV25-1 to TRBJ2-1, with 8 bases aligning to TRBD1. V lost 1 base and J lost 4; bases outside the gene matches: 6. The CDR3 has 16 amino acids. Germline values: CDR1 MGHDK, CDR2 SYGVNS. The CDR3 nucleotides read TGTGCCAGCAGTGAATCGACAGGGGCCGTATACAATGAGCAGTTCTTC. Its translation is CASSESTGAVYNEQFF.

CDR3 sequence (DNA): TGTGCCAGCTCACCCGGGGCGATCTCCTACGAGCAGTACTTC. This codes for CASSPGAISYEQYF. The chain uses TRBV19 and TRBJ2-7; D possibly uses TRBD1 or TRBD2 (5 bases each). V lost 9 bases and J lost 0, with 15 bases in between. The CDR3 length is 14 residues. Germline V gene data show CDR1 as LNHDA and CDR2 as SQIVND (reference sequence). The variable domain in full, completed from reference TRBV19 and TRBJ2-7, reads DGGITQSPKYLFRKEGQNVTLSCEQNLNHDAMYWYRQDPGQGLRLIYYSQIVNDFQKGDIAEGYSVSREKKESFPLTVTSAQKNPTAFYLCASSPGAISYEQYFGPGTRLTVT.

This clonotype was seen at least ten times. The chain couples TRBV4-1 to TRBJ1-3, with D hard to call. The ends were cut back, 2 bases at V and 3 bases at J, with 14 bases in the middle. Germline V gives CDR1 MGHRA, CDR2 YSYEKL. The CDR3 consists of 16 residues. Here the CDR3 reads CASSQPREGVGNTIYF. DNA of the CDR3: TGCGCCAGCAGCCAACCCCGAGAGGGAGTTGGAAACACCATATATTTT.

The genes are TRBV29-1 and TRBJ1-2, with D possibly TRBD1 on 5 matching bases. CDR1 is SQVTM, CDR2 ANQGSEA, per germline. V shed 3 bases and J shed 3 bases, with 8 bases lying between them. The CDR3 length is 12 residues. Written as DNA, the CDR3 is TGCAGCGTTGACCAGGGAGACTATGGCTACACCTTC. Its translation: CSVDQGDYGYTF.

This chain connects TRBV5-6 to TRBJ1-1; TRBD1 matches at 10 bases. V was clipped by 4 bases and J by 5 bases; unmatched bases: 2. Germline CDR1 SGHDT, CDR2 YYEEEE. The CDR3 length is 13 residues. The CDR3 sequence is CASSAGQGTEAFF. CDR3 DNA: TGTGCCAGCAGCGCGGGACAGGGGACTGAAGCTTTCTTT.

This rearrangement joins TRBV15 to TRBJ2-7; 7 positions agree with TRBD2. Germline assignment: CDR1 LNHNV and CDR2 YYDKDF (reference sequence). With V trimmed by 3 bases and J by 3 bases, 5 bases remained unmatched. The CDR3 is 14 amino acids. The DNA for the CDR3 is TGTGCCACCAGCAGTACTGCGGGGGTCTACGAGCAGTACTTC. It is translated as CATSSTAGVYEQYF.

CDR3 DNA: TGTGCCAGCAGCACTAGCGGGAATTACAATGAGCAGTTCTTC. This translates into CASSTSGNYNEQFF. The V call is TRBV6-1, the J call TRBJ2-1; 10 bases are shared with TRBD2. From germline, CDR1 is MNHNS and CDR2 SASEGT. V trimming: 6 bases; J trimming: 4 bases; junction bases outside the gene matches: 3. The CDR3 extends over 14 amino acids.

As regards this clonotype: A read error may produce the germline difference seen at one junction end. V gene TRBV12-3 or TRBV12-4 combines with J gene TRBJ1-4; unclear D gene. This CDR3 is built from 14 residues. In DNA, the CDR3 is TGTGCCAACAGTGAGACCTCCGGTAATGAAAAACTGTTTTTT. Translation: CANSETSGNEKLFF.

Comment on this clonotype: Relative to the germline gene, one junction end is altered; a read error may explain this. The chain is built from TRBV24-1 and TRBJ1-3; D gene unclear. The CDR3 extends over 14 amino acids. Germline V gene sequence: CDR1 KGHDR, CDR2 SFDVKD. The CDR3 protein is CATSDPNSGDTMYF. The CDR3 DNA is TGTGCCACCAGTGATCCGAACTCTGGAGACACCATGTATTTT.